A selection of T cell receptor beta chains follows, all from one sample in a study of T cell repertoires in cytomegalovirus infection. The antigens for these receptors are not known. TCRdb reprocessed the reads with MiXCR, giving one entry per CDR3 protein. This table holds around 120,000 distinct CDR3 sequences, about 24% found once. The sample comprised PBMCs, sequenced either directly or after in vitro stimulation (not recorded which). These receptors were collected from a human donor in good health (CMV status not recorded). Some clones in this sample may be carry-over from other donors' samples. CDR3s include the opening cysteine and the closing phenylalanine or tryptophan. Fields, in order: J gene, V gene, D gene, clone size, CDR3 DNA, CDR3 protein. The D gene is left open where the match is weak. Expanded clones are given a class, and other clones once, few, many or no size at all.

TRBJ1-1,TRBV19,-,-,TGTGCCAGTTTGGGTGGGGTGGCCGGGAACACTGAAGCTTTCTTT,CASLGGVAGNTEAFF
TRBJ2-1,TRBV12-3/TRBV12-4,-,few,TGTGCCAGCAGTTTAAGGCGATCCTACAATGAGCAGTTCTTC,CASSLRRSYNEQFF
TRBJ1-2,TRBV10-3,-,-,TGTGCCATCAGTGTGGACAGTAACTATGGCTACACCTTC,CAISVDSNYGYTF
TRBJ2-3,TRBV27,TRBD2,-,TGTGCCAGCAGTTTAATAAGGACTAGCGGGAACACAGATACGCAGTATTTT,CASSLIRTSGNTDTQYF
TRBJ2-5,TRBV19,TRBD1,-,TGTGCCAGTTCACGGACAGGGTGGGAGACCCAGTACTTC,CASSRTGWETQYF
TRBJ1-1,TRBV7-9,TRBD1,many,TGTGCCAGCAGCTTCGGGACAGTGAACACTGAAGCTTTCTTT,CASSFGTVNTEAFF
TRBJ1-5,TRBV7-8,TRBD1,few,TGTGCCAGCAGCTTATTTGCGATGAGGGACAGCGAGGGGATGCAGCCCCAGCATTTT,CASSLFAMRDSEGMQPQHF
TRBJ2-7,TRBV20-1,TRBD1,-,TGCAGTGTTTCAGGGACAGGGATCTACGAGCAGTACTTC,CSVSGTGIYEQYF
TRBJ2-7,TRBV7-2,-,many,TGTGCCAGCAGTAAAAGGATCTCCTACGAGCAGTACTTC,CASSKRISYEQYF
TRBJ1-1,TRBV7-3,-,many,TGTGCCAGCAGCTTTATGGGCGGGAACACTGAAGCTTTCTTT,CASSFMGGNTEAFF
TRBJ2-7,TRBV7-9,-,many,TGTGCCAGCAGCGCCCCCAGCCACGGGTTGTACGAGCAGTACTTC,CASSAPSHGLYEQYF
TRBJ2-1,TRBV11-2,-,-,TGTGCCAGCAGCCCAGCCTCGGGCGGCAATGAGCAGTTCTTC,CASSPASGGNEQFF
TRBJ2-3,TRBV7-2,-,many,TGTGCCAGCAGGCCCCCCAGCACAGATACGCAGTATTTT,CASRPPSTDTQYF
TRBJ2-1,TRBV4-1,TRBD2,-,TGCGCCAGCAGCCAAACCGGGACTAGCAGTTACAATGAGCAGTTCTTC,CASSQTGTSSYNEQFF
TRBJ1-5,TRBV27,-,many,TGTGCCAGCAGTTTATCGTTCAGGGGCGGCAATCAGCCCCAGCATTTT,CASSLSFRGGNQPQHF
TRBJ2-7,TRBV11-1,-,-,TGTGCCAGCAGCTTCTTCTGGAGCTACGAGCAGTACTTC,CASSFFWSYEQYF
TRBJ1-6,TRBV4-1,-,-,TGCGCCAGCAGCCCTGCCGGGAGCTCCTATAATTCACCCCTCCACTTT,CASSPAGSSYNSPLHF
TRBJ1-3,TRBV12-3/TRBV12-4,-,many,TGTGCCAGCAGTTTCGACCTAGGAAACACCATATATTTT,CASSFDLGNTIYF
TRBJ1-4,TRBV30,-,-,TGTGCCTGGCAGAACACTAATGAAAAACTGTTTTTT,CAWQNTNEKLFF
TRBJ1-2,TRBV19,-,few,TGTGCCAGTAGTATGGCGGGGAGAGGTGGCTACACCTTC,CASSMAGRGGYTF
TRBJ2-3,TRBV4-3,TRBD2,few,TGCGCCAGCAGCCAAGCACTAGCGGACCGCACAGATACGCAGTATTTT,CASSQALADRTDTQYF
TRBJ1-1,TRBV12-3/TRBV12-4,-,-,TGTGCCAGCAGATTCCCCTCCGGGGGGCCTGACACTGAAGCTTTCTTT,CASRFPSGGPDTEAFF
TRBJ2-1,TRBV6-6,-,-,TGTGCCAGCAGCGCCGCGTTGAGCAATGAGCAGTTCTTC,CASSAALSNEQFF
TRBJ2-1,TRBV6-1,TRBD2,-,TGTGCCAGCAGTGAAGTACGGACGGGTGGGAGGGCCATTGAGCAGTTCTTC,CASSEVRTGGRAIEQFF
TRBJ2-7,TRBV7-9,TRBD2,-,TGTGCCAGCAGCGATACCAGCGGGGGAGTAACCTACGAGCAGTACTTC,CASSDTSGGVTYEQYF
TRBJ2-1,TRBV12-3/TRBV12-4,TRBD2,-,TGTGCCAGCAACCTACTAGCGGAGATAGGCAATGAGCAGTTCTTC,CASNLLAEIGNEQFF
TRBJ2-5,TRBV7-2,TRBD1,many,TGTGCCAGCAGCTATCGGACAGGACGTCAAGAGACCCAGTACTTC,CASSYRTGRQETQYF
TRBJ1-2,TRBV27,TRBD1,-,TGTGCCAGCAGTCCCCTCCAGGGGGCTAACTATGGCTACACCTTC,CASSPLQGANYGYTF
TRBJ1-2,TRBV6-2/TRBV6-3,TRBD1,-,TGTGCCAGCAGTTACTCGGGACAGGGGACCTATGGCTACACCTTC,CASSYSGQGTYGYTF
TRBJ2-7,TRBV5-4,TRBD1,-,TGTGCCAGCGGACCCGGGACAGGGGTCAACGAGCAGTACTTC,CASGPGTGVNEQYF
TRBJ2-3,TRBV7-2,-,many,TGTGCCAGCACCCTCGCGGGACAAGCCACAGATACGCAGTATTTT,CASTLAGQATDTQYF
TRBJ1-1,TRBV28,-,many,TGTGCCAGCAGTTTTTCCCAAATTGACTGGAACGCTGAAGCTTTCTTT,CASSFSQIDWNAEAFF
TRBJ2-7,TRBV2,-,-,TGTGCCAGCAGTTCAGGGACCTACGAGCAGTACTTC,CASSSGTYEQYF
TRBJ2-1,TRBV27,TRBD2,-,TGTGCCAGCAGTCAACGACCAGGAGCTATACTAGCGGGAGTTCCCAATGAGCAGTTCTTC,CASSQRPGAILAGVPNEQFF
TRBJ2-5,TRBV7-2,TRBD2,-,TGTGCCAGCAGCGACGGGACTAGCGCTCAAGAGACCCAGTACTTC,CASSDGTSAQETQYF
TRBJ2-2,TRBV9,TRBD2,-,TGTGCCAGCAACCCAGGACTAGCGGGAGCTCCCGGGGAGCTGTTTTTT,CASNPGLAGAPGELFF
TRBJ1-4,TRBV28,-,few,TGTGCCAGCAGTCCCTTTTACGGGACCGCTAATGAAAAACTGTTTTTT,CASSPFYGTANEKLFF
TRBJ2-5,TRBV6-6,TRBD1,few,TGTGCCAGCAAATTATCGGGACAGCGGAAAGAGACCCAGTACTTC,CASKLSGQRKETQYF
TRBJ2-1,TRBV7-2,TRBD2,few,TGTGCCAGCGGGGGACTAGACTACAATGAGCAGTTCTTC,CASGGLDYNEQFF
TRBJ2-5,TRBV19,TRBD2,-,TGTGCCAGTAGAGGTAGCGGGAGAGGGTTAGAGACCCAGTACTTC,CASRGSGRGLETQYF
TRBJ2-2,TRBV12-3/TRBV12-4,-,many,TGTGCCAGCACCCCCCGACGGGCAGGGGAACACGGGGAGCTGTTTTTT,CASTPRRAGEHGELFF
TRBJ1-1,TRBV12-3/TRBV12-4,TRBD1,-,TGTGCCAGCAGCCCCGGCAGGGGGCAAGTAGCTTTCTTT,CASSPGRGQVAFF
TRBJ2-3,TRBV27,TRBD2,-,TGTGCCAGCAGTTTAGGCAGCGGGAGGCGCACAGATACGCAGTATTTT,CASSLGSGRRTDTQYF
TRBJ2-3,TRBV7-2,TRBD2,many,TGTGCCAGCAGCCCCGGGACTAGGTCAACAGATACGCAGTATTTT,CASSPGTRSTDTQYF
TRBJ2-1,TRBV20-1,-,-,TGCAGTGCCACCCGGGACACCCCGTACAATGAGCAGTTCTTC,CSATRDTPYNEQFF
TRBJ1-2,TRBV28,-,few,TGTGCCAGCAGTTTTGAGGGCTATGGCTACACCTTC,CASSFEGYGYTF
TRBJ2-2,TRBV7-2,TRBD2,many,TGTGCCAGCAGCTTAGCCCTTAGCGGGGCAGGGGAGCTGTTTTTT,CASSLALSGAGELFF
TRBJ1-1,TRBV10-2,-,many,TGCGCCAGCAGCCCGGGGCCCAACACTGAAGCTTTCTTT,CASSPGPNTEAFF
TRBJ2-3,TRBV6-5,TRBD2,few,TGTGCCAGCAGCCCGGGACTAGCGACGACAGATACGCAGTATTTT,CASSPGLATTDTQYF
TRBJ1-5,TRBV7-2,-,many,TGTGCCAGCAGCTTAGACGGGACTGCTCAGCCCCAGCATTTT,CASSLDGTAQPQHF
TRBJ2-4,TRBV25-1,-,-,TGTGCCAGCCACTCAGATAGCGATATAGCCAAAAACATTCAGTACTTC,CASHSDSDIAKNIQYF
TRBJ2-5,TRBV28,-,few,TGTGCCAGCAGTCTCCGGATCAATCCGGAGACCCAGTACTTC,CASSLRINPETQYF
TRBJ2-7,TRBV18,-,few,TGTGCCAGCTCACCAAACGAGCACGAGCAGTACTTC,CASSPNEHEQYF
TRBJ1-5,TRBV24-1,-,few,TGTGCCACCAGACCCGCGTTTGGGGCGCCGAGCAATCAGCCCCAGCATTTT,CATRPAFGAPSNQPQHF
TRBJ2-1,TRBV7-9,-,medium-sized,TGTGCCAGCTCTGGGCCCGAGAGCTCCTACAATGAGCAGTTCTTC,CASSGPESSYNEQFF
TRBJ2-5,TRBV7-2,-,many,TGTGCCAGCAGCCTAAGACAGCACCCGGAGACCCAGTACTTC,CASSLRQHPETQYF
TRBJ2-1,TRBV6-2/TRBV6-3,-,-,TGTGCCAGCAGTTACTCGCAGGGCAATGAGCAGTTCTTC,CASSYSQGNEQFF
TRBJ2-1,TRBV7-2,-,many,TGTGCCAGCAGCCCTGCGGAATACAATGAGCAGTTCTTC,CASSPAEYNEQFF
TRBJ2-3,TRBV7-2,TRBD2,-,TGTGCCAGCAGCTCCAGGACTAGCGGGAGGACAGATACGCAGTATTTT,CASSSRTSGRTDTQYF